The T cell receptor beta chain under discussion was sequenced for a study of blood T cell repertoires in COVID-19. The wider study: Researchers got acute and convalescent COVID-19 samples from the United States, Italy and Spain. Sources were T cells, B-cell-depleted T cells, or PBMCs; the material itself was cDNA or gDNA.

A Seattle source enrolled patients during active infection and followed them longitudinally. Original handling: Amplification of reference gene primers was used by the study to estimate nucleated cell counts. Clones were read by immunoSEQ multiplex PCR, and TCRdb kept only the in-frame ones, dropping some. That table gives V, J and clone size, and the DNA gave D and trimming. The sample has approximately 70,000 clones, 91% seen once. This CDR3 contains 11 residues. In germline, CDR1 is SNHLY, CDR2 FYNNEI. Trimming shortened V by 5 bases and J by 5 bases, and 4 bases separated the two germline ends. The V and J genes are TRBV2 and TRBJ1-5, with D hard to call. This sequence was found in a middle-aged man with COVID-19, enrolled during active disease. Sequenced input: peripheral blood. The CDR3 DNA is TGTGCCAGCAGTCTCCATCAGCCCCAGCATTTT. It encodes CASSLHQPQHF. Full variable domain (outside the CDR3, taken from reference TRBV2 and TRBJ1-5): EPEVTQTPSHQVTQMGQEVILRCVPISNHLYFYWYRQILGQKVEFLVSFYNNEISEKSEIFDDQFSVERPDGSNFTLKIRSTKLEDSAMYFCASSLHQPQHFGDGTRLSIL.